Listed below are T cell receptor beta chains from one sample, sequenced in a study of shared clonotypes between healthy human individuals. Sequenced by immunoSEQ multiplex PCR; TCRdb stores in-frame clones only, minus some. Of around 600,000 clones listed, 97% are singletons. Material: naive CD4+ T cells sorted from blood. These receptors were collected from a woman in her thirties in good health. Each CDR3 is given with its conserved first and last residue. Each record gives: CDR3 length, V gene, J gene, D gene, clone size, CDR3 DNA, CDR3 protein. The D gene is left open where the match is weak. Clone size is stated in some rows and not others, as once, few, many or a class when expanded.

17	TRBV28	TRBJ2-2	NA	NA	TGTGCCAGCAGCCCTCCCCTCGGGGCGGTAAGCACCGGGGAGCTGTTTTTT	CASSPPLGAVSTGELFF
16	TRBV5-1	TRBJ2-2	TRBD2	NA	TGCGCCAGCAGCCTCGGGACTAGCGGGACCACCGGGGAGCTGTTTTTT	CASSLGTSGTTGELFF
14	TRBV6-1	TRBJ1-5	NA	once	TGTGCCAGCAGTGAAGCCCTCCTGGCTATGACCCAGCATTTT	CASSEALLAMTQHF
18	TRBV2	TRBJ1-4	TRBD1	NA	TGTGCCAGCAGAGTAGGAACTAGTAGCGGACAGGGGATCGAAAAACTGTTTTTT	CASRVGTSSGQGIEKLFF
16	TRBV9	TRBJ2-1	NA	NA	TGTGCCAGCAGCGTAGGACCCCTCAGCAGGGTCAATGAGCAGTTCTTC	CASSVGPLSRVNEQFF
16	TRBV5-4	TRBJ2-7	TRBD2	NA	TGTGCCAGCAGCCCCCACTCTAGCGGGAGTATTAACGAGCAGTACTTC	CASSPHSSGSINEQYF
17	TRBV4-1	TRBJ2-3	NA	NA	TGCGCCAGCAGCCAAGGCAGGCTGGGGCGGCCCACAGATACGCAGTATTTT	CASSQGRLGRPTDTQYF
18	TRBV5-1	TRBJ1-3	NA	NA	TGCGCCAGCAGCGCCACTATTATCGGAGCTGGATCTGGAAACACCATATATTTT	CASSATIIGAGSGNTIYF
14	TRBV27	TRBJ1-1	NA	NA	TGTGCCAGCAGACCTCAGGGGCTTAACACTGAAGCTTTCTTT	CASRPQGLNTEAFF
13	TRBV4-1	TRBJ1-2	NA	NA	TGCGCCAGCAGCCAAGAAGGCGCAGGGTGGAACACCTTC	CASSQEGAGWNTF
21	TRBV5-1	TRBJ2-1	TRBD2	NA	TGCGCCAGCAGTCGTAGGATCTCCGGGACTAGCGCACCAAGCTCCTACAATGAGCAGTTCTTC	CASSRRISGTSAPSSYNEQFF
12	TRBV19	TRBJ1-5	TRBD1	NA	TGTGCCAGTAGGAGACAGGGTCAGCCCCAGCATTTT	CASRRQGQPQHF
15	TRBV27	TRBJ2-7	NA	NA	TGTGCCAGCAGTAGAGACCGACCGCCCTACCACGAGCAGTACTTC	CASSRDRPPYHEQYF
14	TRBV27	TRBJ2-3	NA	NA	TGTGCCAGCAGTTGGGGCAGGGGCACAGATACGCAGTATTTT	CASSWGRGTDTQYF
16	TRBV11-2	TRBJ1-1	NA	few	TGTGCCAGCAGCTTATCCCGCAACAGGGCCGGGACTGAAGCTTTCTTT	CASSLSRNRAGTEAFF
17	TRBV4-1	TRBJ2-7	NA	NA	TGCGCCAGCAGCCAACCTGGGACCAGGGGGGAATCCTACGAGCAGTACTTC	CASSQPGTRGESYEQYF
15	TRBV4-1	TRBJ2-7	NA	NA	TGCGCCAGCAGCCAATTTTTTAGCGGAGGATACGAGCAGTACTTC	CASSQFFSGGYEQYF
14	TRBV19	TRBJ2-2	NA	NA	TGTGCCAGTAGCGGACAGACCTACACCGGGGAGCTGTTTTTT	CASSGQTYTGELFF
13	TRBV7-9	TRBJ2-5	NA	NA	TGTGCCAGCAGCTTAGAGACGCAAGAGACCCAGTACTTC	CASSLETQETQYF
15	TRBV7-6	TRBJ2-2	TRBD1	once	TGTGCCAGCAGACCAGACAGGGTGGTGACCGGGGAGCTGTTTTTT	CASRPDRVVTGELFF
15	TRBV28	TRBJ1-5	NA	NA	TGTGCCAGCAGTTCCCCGGGGGTCCGCAATCAGCCCCAGCATTTT	CASSSPGVRNQPQHF
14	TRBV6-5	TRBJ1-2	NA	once	TGTGCCAGCAGCAACCGGGACCGAGCCTATGGCTACACCTTC	CASSNRDRAYGYTF
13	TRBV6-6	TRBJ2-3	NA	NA	TGTGCCAGCAGTTATTACTTTACAGATACGCAGTATTTT	CASSYYFTDTQYF
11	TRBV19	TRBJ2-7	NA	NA	TGTGCCACTACAGGGCCCAGGGAGCAGTACTTC	CATTGPREQYF
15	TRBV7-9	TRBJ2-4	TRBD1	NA	TGTGCCAGCAGCCGTTCCGGGACAGAAAAAAACATTCAGTACTTC	CASSRSGTEKNIQYF
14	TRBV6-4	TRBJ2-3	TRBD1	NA	TGTGCCAGGGCCGGGACAGGGGTTCCAGATACGCAGTATTTT	CARAGTGVPDTQYF
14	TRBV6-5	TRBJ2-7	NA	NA	TGTGCCAGCAGTGCCCAGGACAGCTCCTACGAGCAGTACTTC	CASSAQDSSYEQYF
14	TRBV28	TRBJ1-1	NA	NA	TGTGCCAGCAGTTTGGCGGTCCGGAACACTGAAGCTTTCTTT	CASSLAVRNTEAFF
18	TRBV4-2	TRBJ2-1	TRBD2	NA	TGTGCCAGCAGCCCCACCGGGACTAGCGGGAGATCTTACAATGAGCAGTTCTTC	CASSPTGTSGRSYNEQFF
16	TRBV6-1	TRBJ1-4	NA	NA	TGTGCCAGCAGTGAATTGTTGGGGACTGAGGATGAAAAACTGTTTTTT	CASSELLGTEDEKLFF
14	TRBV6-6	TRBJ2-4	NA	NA	TGTGCCAGCAGTAACAAGGGAGCCAAAAACATTCAGTACTTC	CASSNKGAKNIQYF
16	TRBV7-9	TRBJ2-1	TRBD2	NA	TGTGCCAGCAGCTCGCAAACTAGCGGGAGATACAATGAGCAGTTCTTC	CASSSQTSGRYNEQFF
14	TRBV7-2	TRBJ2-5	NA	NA	TGTGCCAGCAGCTTTTCGGGCATACAAGAGACCCAGTACTTC	CASSFSGIQETQYF
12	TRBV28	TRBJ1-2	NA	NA	TGTGCCAGCAGCCTAACGAGGGAGGGCTACACCTTC	CASSLTREGYTF
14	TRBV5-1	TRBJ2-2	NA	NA	TGCGCCAGCAGCTTGGTGGGGACCACCGGGGAGCTGTTTTTT	CASSLVGTTGELFF
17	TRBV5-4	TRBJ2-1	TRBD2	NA	TGTGCCAGCAGCGTTGGCGGGAGGGCCGGCTCCTACAATGAGCAGTTCTTC	CASSVGGRAGSYNEQFF
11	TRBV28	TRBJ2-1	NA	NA	TGTGCCAGCAACGGTGAAGCTGAGCAGTTCTTC	CASNGEAEQFF
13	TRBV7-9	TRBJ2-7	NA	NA	TGTGCCAGCAGCTTATCTCAGGGCTTCGAGCAGTACTTC	CASSLSQGFEQYF
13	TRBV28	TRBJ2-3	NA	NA	TGTGCCAGCCGGGTCGGAGTTCCAGATACGCAGTATTTT	CASRVGVPDTQYF
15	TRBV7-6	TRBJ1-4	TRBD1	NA	TGTGCCAGCAGCTTTAACAGGGGGACTAATGAAAAACTGTTTTTT	CASSFNRGTNEKLFF
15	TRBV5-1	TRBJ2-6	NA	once	TGCGCCAGCAGCTTGGCCAGGGACTCCTACAACGTCCTGACTTTC	CASSLARDSYNVLTF